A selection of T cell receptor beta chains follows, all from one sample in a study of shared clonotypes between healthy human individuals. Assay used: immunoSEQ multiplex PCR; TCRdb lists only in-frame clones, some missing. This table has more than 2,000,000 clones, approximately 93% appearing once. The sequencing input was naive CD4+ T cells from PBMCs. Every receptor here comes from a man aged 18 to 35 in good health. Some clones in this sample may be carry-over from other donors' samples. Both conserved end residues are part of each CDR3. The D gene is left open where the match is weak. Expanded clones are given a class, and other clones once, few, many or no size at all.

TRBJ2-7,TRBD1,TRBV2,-,CASSRGPLQGSYEQYF,TGTGCCAGCAGCAGGGGGCCCCTGCAAGGCTCCTACGAGCAGTACTTC
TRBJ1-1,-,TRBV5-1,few,CASSPGPKPEAFF,TGCGCCAGCAGTCCAGGGCCCAAACCTGAAGCTTTCTTT
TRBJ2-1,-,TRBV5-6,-,CASSLLAGPYNEQFF,TGTGCCAGCAGCTTGTTGGCAGGGCCCTACAATGAGCAGTTCTTC
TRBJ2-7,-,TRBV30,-,CAWSIAVEQYF,TGTGCCTGGAGTATTGCCGTCGAGCAGTACTTC
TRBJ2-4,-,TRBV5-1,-,CASSLGSGGIAKNIQYF,TGCGCCAGCAGCTTAGGATCGGGCGGGATAGCCAAAAACATTCAGTACTTC
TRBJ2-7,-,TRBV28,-,CASSPPGTAYEQYF,TGTGCCAGCAGTCCCCCTGGGACGGCTTACGAGCAGTACTTC
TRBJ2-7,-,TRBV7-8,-,CASSFSSSYEQYF,TGTGCCAGCAGCTTTTCCAGCTCCTACGAGCAGTACTTC
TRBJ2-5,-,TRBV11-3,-,CASSATGTEETQYF,TGTGCCAGCAGCGCAACCGGGACGGAAGAGACCCAGTACTTC
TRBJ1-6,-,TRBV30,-,CAWSVRGNSPLHF,TGTGCCTGGAGTGTACGAGGGAATTCACCCCTCCACTTT
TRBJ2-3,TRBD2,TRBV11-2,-,CASSTGLAGDTQYF,TGTGCCAGCAGCACCGGACTAGCGGGAGATACGCAGTATTTT
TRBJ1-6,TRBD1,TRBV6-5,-,CASSLNRGDSPLHF,TGTGCCAGCAGTTTAAACAGGGGGGATTCACCCCTCCACTTT
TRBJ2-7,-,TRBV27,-,CASRKGGLAYEQYF,TGTGCCAGCAGAAAGGGAGGACTTGCCTACGAGCAGTACTTC
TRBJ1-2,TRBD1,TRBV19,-,CASSWQGAVGYTF,TGTGCCAGTAGTTGGCAGGGGGCGGTCGGCTACACCTTC
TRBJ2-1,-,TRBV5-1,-,CASSLLSGSYNEQFF,TGCGCCAGCAGCTTGTTGTCGGGGTCCTACAATGAGCAGTTCTTC
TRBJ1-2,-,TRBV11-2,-,CASSLGTAGYTF,TGTGCCAGCAGCCTTGGGACTGCTGGCTACACCTTC
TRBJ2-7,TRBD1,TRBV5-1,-,CASTPRDRGITYEQYF,TGCGCCAGCACACCCCGCGACAGGGGGATAACCTACGAGCAGTACTTC
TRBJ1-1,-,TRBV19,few,CASRIRSQLMNTEAFF,TGTGCCAGTAGGATCCGATCACAGCTCATGAACACTGAAGCTTTCTTT
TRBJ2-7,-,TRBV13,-,CASRLAGVPHEQYF,TGTGCCAGCAGACTAGCAGGGGTCCCCCACGAGCAGTACTTC
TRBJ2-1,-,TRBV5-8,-,CASSYETGFSYNEQFF,TGTGCCAGCAGTTATGAGACAGGCTTCTCCTACAATGAGCAGTTCTTC
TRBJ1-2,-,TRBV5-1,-,CASSLGQDPYGYTF,TGCGCCAGCAGCTTGGGACAGGACCCCTATGGCTACACCTTC
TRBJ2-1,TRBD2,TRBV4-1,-,CASSARGTSGYNEQFF,TGCGCCAGCAGCGCCCGTGGGACTAGCGGATACAATGAGCAGTTCTTC
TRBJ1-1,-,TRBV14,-,CASSQVWATEAFF,TGTGCCAGCAGCCAAGTCTGGGCCACTGAAGCTTTCTTT
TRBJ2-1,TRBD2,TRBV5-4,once,CASSLGLAGGSYNEQFF,TGTGCCAGCAGCTTGGGGCTAGCGGGAGGTTCCTACAATGAGCAGTTCTTC